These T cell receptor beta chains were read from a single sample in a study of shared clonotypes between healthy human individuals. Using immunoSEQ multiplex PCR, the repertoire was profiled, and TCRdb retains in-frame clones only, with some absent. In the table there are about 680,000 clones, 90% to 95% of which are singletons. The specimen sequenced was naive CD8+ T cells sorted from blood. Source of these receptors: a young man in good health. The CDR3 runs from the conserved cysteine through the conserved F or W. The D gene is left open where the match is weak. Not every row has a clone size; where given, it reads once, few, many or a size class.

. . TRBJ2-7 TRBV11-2 TGTGCCAGCAGCCCCGGACAACTCGGGCGCGACGAGCAGTACTTC CASSPGQLGRDEQYF
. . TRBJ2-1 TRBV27 TGTGCCAGCAGTTTATCGGGGATCAATGAGCAGTTCTTC CASSLSGINEQFF
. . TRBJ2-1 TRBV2 TGTGCCAGCAGTGAAGCGGGGACCGCCGCCTACAATGAGCAGTTCTTC CASSEAGTAAYNEQFF
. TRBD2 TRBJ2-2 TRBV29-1 TGCAGCGTTGAAGAAAGCGGGAGAGAGACCGGGGAGCTGTTTTTT CSVEESGRETGELFF
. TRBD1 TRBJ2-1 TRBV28 TGTGCCAGCAGTTCGACAGGGGTGCTATACAATGAGCAGTTCTTC CASSSTGVLYNEQFF
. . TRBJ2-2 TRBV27 TGTGCCAGCAGGCTCCTGACCGGGGAGCTGTTTTTT CASRLLTGELFF
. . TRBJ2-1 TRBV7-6 TGTGCCAGCAGCTTAGGCTTCAATGAGCAGTTCTTC CASSLGFNEQFF
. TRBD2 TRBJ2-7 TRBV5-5 TGTGCCAGCAGCTTGGGTTATGATAGCGGGATCCACGAGCAGTACTTC CASSLGYDSGIHEQYF
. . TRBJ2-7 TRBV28 TGTGCCAGCGAAATGGAGGGGGGCTGGGAGCAGTACTTC CASEMEGGWEQYF
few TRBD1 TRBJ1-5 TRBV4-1 TGCGCCAGCAGCCAAGCGGGACAGGGCCCAAATCAGCCCCAGCATTTT CASSQAGQGPNQPQHF
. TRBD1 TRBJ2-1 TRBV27 TGTGCCAGCAGTTTATCGGGGCCGGACAGGGGCCAGTTCTTC CASSLSGPDRGQFF
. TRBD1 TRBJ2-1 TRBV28 TGTGCCAGCAGTTTAAGCAGGGGGCGCGGTTACAATGAGCAGTTCTTC CASSLSRGRGYNEQFF
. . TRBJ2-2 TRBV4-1 TGCGCCAGCAGCTACTCTGGGAACACCGGGGAGCTGTTTTTT CASSYSGNTGELFF
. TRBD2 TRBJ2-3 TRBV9 TGTGCCAGCAGCGTAGAGGGGACTAGCGGAACAGATACGCAGTATTTT CASSVEGTSGTDTQYF